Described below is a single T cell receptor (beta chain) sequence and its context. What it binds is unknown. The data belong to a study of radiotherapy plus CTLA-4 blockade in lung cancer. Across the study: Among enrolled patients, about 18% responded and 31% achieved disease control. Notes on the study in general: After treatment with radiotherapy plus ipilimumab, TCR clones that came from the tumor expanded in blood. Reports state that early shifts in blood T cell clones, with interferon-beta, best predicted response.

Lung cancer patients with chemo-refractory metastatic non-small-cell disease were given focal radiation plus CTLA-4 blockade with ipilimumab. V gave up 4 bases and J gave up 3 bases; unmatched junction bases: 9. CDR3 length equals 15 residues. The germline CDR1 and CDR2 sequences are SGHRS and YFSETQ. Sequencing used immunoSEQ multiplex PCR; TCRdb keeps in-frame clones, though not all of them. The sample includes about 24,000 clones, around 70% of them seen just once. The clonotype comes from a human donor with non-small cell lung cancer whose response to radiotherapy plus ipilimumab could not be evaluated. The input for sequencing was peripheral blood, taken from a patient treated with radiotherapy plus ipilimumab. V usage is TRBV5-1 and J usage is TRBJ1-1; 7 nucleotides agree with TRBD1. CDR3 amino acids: CASSLVTGQDTEAFF. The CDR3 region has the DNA TGCGCCAGCAGCCTAGTGACAGGGCAGGACACTGAAGCTTTCTTT.